This TCR beta chain was identified in a study of molecular identifiers for immune sequencing clone quantification. TCRdb redid the calling of the PCR reads with MiXCR, one entry per CDR3 protein. Of some 320,000 distinct CDR3 sequences in the sample, roughly 23% were seen once. CDR3 length: 15 amino acids. With 5 bases removed from V and 2 bases from J, the gap between germline ends came to 13 bases. Germline CDR1 and CDR2: LNHDA and SQIVND (reference sequence). Ten or more counts support this clonotype. Material for sequencing was naive CD8+ T cells from blood, with Jurkat cell RNA spiked in. Subset defined: FACS-sorted CD8+CD4-CCR7+CD45RA+ naive T cells. The rearrangement joins TRBV19 to TRBJ1-5; D unresolved. This receptor was identified in a human donor in good health. Some libraries in this study had Jurkat cell RNA spiked in. Written as DNA, the CDR3 is TGTGCCAGTAGTCCCCTGGGGATCGGCAATCAGCCCCAGCATTTT. It specifies CASSPLGIGNQPQHF.